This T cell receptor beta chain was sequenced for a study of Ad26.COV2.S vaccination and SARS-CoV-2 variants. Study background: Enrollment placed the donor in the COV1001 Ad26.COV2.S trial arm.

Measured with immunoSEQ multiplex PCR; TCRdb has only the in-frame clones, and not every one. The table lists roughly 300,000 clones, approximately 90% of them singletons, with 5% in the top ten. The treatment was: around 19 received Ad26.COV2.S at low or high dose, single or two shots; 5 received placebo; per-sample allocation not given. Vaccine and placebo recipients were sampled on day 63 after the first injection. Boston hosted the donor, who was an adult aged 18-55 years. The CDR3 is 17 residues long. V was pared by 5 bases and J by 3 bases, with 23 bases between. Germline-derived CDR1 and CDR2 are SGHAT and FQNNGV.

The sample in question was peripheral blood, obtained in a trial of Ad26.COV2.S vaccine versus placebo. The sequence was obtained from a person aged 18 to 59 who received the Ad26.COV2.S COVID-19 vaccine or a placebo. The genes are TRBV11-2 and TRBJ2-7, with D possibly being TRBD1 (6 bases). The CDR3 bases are TGTGCCAGCAGCAACTACAGGGTAGCTAGGGGGTTCTACGAGCAGTACTTC. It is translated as CASSNYRVARGFYEQYF.